The clone carrying this T cell receptor beta chain was recorded at least ten times. Its antigen remains unidentified. Each patient came to thyroid surgery without any prior treatment (of any kind). The data belong to a study of metastatic and nonmetastatic thyroid tumors. Study as a whole: Repertoires of blood and of tissue (tumor or nodule) from malignant and benign thyroid patients were compared.

Authors' data handling: Built for papillary thyroid cancer, a distant-metastasis classifier drew on CDR3 differences across clinicopathological groups. Using MiXCR, TCRdb re-called clones from the PCR reads. TCRdb, rather than the study authors, made the V and J calls. The sample has approximately 38,000 clones; about a sixth are singletons. Overall study results and limits: Malignant tumors reportedly showed significantly higher TCR beta diversity than benign nodules in both blood and tumor.

J lost 2 bases, V lost 5 bases, and 16 bases had no gene match. The length of the CDR3 is 20 residues. CDR1 and CDR2 from the germline V gene are SNHLY and FYNNEI. This chain joins TRBV2 and TRBJ1-5; 12 bases align to TRBD1. The receptor comes from a female donor with papillary thyroid cancer or a benign thyroid nodule (not recorded which). Some clones in this sample may be carry-over from other donors' samples. Sequenced sample: tumor tissue. The CDR3 DNA sequence: TGTGCCAGCAGTCGAAGCCGGGACAGGGGGCAAGAGTACGGCAATCAGCCCCAGCATTTT. The encoded protein is CASSRSRDRGQEYGNQPQHF.